Given below is one T cell receptor (beta chain) in context. Its antigen remains unknown. The CDR3 has 12 amino acids. Germline loops: CDR1 KGHSH, CDR2 LQKENI. The V and J ends lost 3 bases and 4 bases respectively, with 7 bases between them. This entry comes from a study of cytomegalovirus exposure and HLA in healthy donors. Each donor was healthy, and each was a bone marrow donor. Study findings and constraints: Compared with the roughly 700-donor mean, an Asian-associated ancestry cluster reportedly had fewer N-insertions, according to a later analysis. Most TCR beta V segments were productive about 90% or about 30% of the time in an earlier analysis.

PCR employed 60 Vbeta and 13 Jbeta primers. The method was immunoSEQ multiplex PCR; TCRdb's version includes in-frame clones alone and lacks a portion of them. The sample includes tens of thousands of clones, about 81% of them seen just once. This TCR derives from a man between 65 and 85 years old in good health and CMV-seronegative. The chain joins TRBV18 to TRBJ2-7; D ambiguous. Material for sequencing was PBMCs. CDR3 protein: CASSPLRYEQYF. CDR3 nucleotides: TGTGCCAGCTCACCCCTTCGGTACGAGCAGTACTTC.